This TCR beta chain was recorded in a study of blood T cell repertoires in COVID-19. About the research overall: The United States, Italy and Spain were the sources of the acute and convalescent COVID-19 samples. The cDNA or gDNA used as material had been derived from T cells, B-cell-depleted T cells, or PBMCs.

This CDR3 spans 16 amino acids. Germline values: CDR1 MNHEY, CDR2 SMNVEV (reference sequence). Trimming took 4 bases from V and 0 from J; bases not matched to a gene: 7. In the original workflow: Reference gene primer amplification gave estimated nucleated cell counts. Sequencing was performed with immunoSEQ multiplex PCR; in TCRdb, only in-frame clones are kept and a portion is missing. V and J calls and clone size follow that table, whereas D and trimming were derived from the DNA. The sample comprises hundreds of thousands of clones, 70% to 90% of which are singletons, and over 1.1% rests with the top ten.

The sequencing sample was made of peripheral blood. The chain has TRBV27 and TRBJ1-1, with 8 bases aligning to TRBD1. The sequence was obtained from an elderly man with acute or convalescent COVID-19. Here the CDR3 DNA reads TGTGCCAGCAGTTCCCTGTGGACAGGGTTGAACACTGAAGCTTTCTTT. Its translation: CASSSLWTGLNTEAFF.